This TCR beta chain came from a study of molecular identifiers for immune sequencing clone quantification. Looked up from germline, CDR1 is DFQATT and CDR2 is SNEGSKA (reference sequence). The length of the CDR3 is 15 residues. Libraries of bulk TCR were made by previously described methods (with listed TCR primers). TCRdb redid the calling of the PCR reads with MiXCR, one entry per CDR3 protein. The sample has about 640,000 distinct CDR3 sequences, 15% to 20% seen once. About this clonotype: A clone one base away is much larger, so this may be a read error.

This clonotype originated in a human donor in good health. Some libraries in this study had Jurkat cell RNA spiked in. The chain is built from TRBV20-1 and TRBJ2-7; TRBD2 matches at 8 bases. Sequenced sample: naive CD8+ T cells from blood, with Jurkat cell RNA spiked in. Sample subset: FACS-sorted CD8+CD4-CCR7+CD45RA+ naive T cells. CDR3 region: CSARITSGRAYVQYF. The CDR3, as DNA: TGCAGTGCTAGAATAACTAGCGGCCGTGCCTACGTGCAGTACTTC.